This TCR beta chain originates from a study of blood T cell repertoires in COVID-19. The overall study: The analysed material was cDNA or gDNA that came from T cells, B-cell-depleted T cells, or PBMCs.

The CDR3 has 12 amino acids. V shed 3 bases and J shed 2 bases, with 5 bases lying between them. CDR1 is KGHSH, CDR2 LQKENI, per germline. Those enrolled, adults aged roughly 18 to 89 years, came from roughly 22 US areas. Participants had their cohort set by participant-reported clinical history. Original methodology: The assay estimated nucleated cells by amplifying reference gene primers. Profiling relied on immunoSEQ multiplex PCR, and the TCRdb table lists in-frame clones only, not all of them. V and J calls and clone size are as listed in that table; D and trimming were resolved from the DNA. The sample lists a few hundred thousand clones; approximately 85% were seen once.

The gene calls are TRBV18 and TRBJ2-7; D gene uncertain. The sequencing input was PBMCs or T cells enriched from blood (not recorded which). The source of this sequence is a woman in her thirties who had recovered from COVID-19. CDR3 in DNA: TGTGCCAGCTCACCCGGTCCCTACGAGCAGTACTTC. Translation: CASSPGPYEQYF.